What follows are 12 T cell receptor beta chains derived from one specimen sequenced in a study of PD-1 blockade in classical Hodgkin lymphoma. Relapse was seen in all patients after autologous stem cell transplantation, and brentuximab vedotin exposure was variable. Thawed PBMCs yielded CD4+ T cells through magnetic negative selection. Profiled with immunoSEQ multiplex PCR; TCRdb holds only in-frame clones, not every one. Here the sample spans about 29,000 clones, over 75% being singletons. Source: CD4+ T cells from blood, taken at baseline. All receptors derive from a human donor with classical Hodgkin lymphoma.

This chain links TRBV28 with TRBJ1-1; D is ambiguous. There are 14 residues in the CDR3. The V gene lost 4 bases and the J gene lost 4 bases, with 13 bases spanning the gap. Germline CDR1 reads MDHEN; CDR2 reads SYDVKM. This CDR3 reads CASSSPVGSTEAFF. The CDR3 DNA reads TGTGCCAGCAGTTCTCCAGTGGGGAGCACTGAAGCTTTCTTT.

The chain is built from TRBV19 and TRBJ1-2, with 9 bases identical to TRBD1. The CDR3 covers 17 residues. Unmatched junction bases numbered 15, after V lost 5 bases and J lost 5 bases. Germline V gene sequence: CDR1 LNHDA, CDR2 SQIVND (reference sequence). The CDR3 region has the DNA TGTGCCAGTAGTTCCCAGAGCGGGGACAGGGTCTGGTATGGCTACACCTTC. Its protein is CASSSQSGDRVWYGYTF.

CDR3 in DNA: TGTGCCAGTAGTATAGCGGAGGCCGGATCATATGGCTACACCTTC. It codes for CASSIAEAGSYGYTF. The V call is TRBV19, the J call TRBJ1-2; D remains unclear. Germline values: CDR1 LNHDA, CDR2 SQIVND (reference sequence). The CDR3 extends over 15 amino acids. Trimming pared 1 base from V and 5 bases from J, leaving 14 bases between.

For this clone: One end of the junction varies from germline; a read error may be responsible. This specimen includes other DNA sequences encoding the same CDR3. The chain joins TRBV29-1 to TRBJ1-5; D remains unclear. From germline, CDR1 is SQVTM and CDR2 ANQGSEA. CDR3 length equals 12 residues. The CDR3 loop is CSVVEGNQPQHF. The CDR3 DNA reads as TGCAGCGTTGTCGAGGGAAACCAGCCCCAACATTTT. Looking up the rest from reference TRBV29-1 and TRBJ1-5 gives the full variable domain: SAVISQKPSRDICQRGTSLTIQCQVDSQVTMMFWYRQQPGQSLTLIATANQGSEATYESGFVIDKFPISRPNLTFSTLTVSNMSPEDSSIYLCSVVEGNQPQHFGDGTRLSIL.

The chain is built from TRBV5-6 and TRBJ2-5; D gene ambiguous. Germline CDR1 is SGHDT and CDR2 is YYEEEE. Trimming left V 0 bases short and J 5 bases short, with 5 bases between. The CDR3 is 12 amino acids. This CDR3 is CASSLATETQYF. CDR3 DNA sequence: TGTGCCAGCAGCTTGGCCACGGAGACCCAGTACTTC.

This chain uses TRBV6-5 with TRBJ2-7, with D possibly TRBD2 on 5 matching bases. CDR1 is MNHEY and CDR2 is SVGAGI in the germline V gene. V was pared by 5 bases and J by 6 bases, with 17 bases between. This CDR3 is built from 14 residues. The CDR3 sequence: CASSAGVELGEQYF. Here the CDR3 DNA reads TGTGCCAGCAGTGCGGGCGTGGAACTCGGCGAGCAGTACTTC.

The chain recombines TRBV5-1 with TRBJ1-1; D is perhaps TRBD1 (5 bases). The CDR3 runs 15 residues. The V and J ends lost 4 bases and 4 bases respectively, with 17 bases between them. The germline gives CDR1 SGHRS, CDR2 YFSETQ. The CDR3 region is CASSHEWGVGTEAFF. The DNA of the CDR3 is TGCGCCAGCAGCCATGAATGGGGGGTTGGCACTGAAGCTTTCTTT.

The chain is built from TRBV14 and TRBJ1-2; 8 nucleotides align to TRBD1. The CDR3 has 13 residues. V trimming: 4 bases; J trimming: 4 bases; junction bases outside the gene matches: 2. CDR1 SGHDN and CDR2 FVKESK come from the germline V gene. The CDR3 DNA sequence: TGTGCCAGCAGCCCCAGGGGGCCCTATGGCTACACCTTC. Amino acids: CASSPRGPYGYTF.

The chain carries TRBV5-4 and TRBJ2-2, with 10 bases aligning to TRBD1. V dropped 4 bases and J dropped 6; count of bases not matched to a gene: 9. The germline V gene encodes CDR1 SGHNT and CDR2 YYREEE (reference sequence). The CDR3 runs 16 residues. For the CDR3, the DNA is TGTGCCAGCAGCGGTCCCGGGACAGGGGTGGCCGGGGAGCTGTTTTTT. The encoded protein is CASSGPGTGVAGELFF.

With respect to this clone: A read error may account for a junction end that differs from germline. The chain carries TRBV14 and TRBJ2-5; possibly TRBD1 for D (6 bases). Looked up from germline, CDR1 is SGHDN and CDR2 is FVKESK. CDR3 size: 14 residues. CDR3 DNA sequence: TGTGCCGGCAGCCACAGGGTCGTAGTAGAGACCCAGTACTTC. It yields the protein CAGSHRVVVETQYF.

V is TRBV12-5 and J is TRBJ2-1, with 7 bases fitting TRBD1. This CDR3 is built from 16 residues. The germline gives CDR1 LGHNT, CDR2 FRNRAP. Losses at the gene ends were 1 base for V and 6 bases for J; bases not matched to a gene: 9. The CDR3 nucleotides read TGTGCTAGTGGTTTGGGTGACAGGGTGACTGCCAATGAGCAGTTCTTC. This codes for CASGLGDRVTANEQFF.

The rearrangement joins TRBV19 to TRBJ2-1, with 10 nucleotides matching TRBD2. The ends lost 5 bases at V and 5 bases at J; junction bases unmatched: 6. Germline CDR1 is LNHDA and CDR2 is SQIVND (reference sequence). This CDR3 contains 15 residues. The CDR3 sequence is CASSFTGLANNEQFF. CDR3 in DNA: TGTGCCAGTAGTTTCACGGGACTAGCGAACAATGAGCAGTTCTTC.